The present T cell receptor (beta chain) was sequenced within a study of PD-L1 blockade in urothelial cancer. Time point noted: pretreatment peripheral blood. Germline V gene data show CDR1 as SSHAT and CDR2 as FNYEAQ (reference sequence). Trimming removed 5 bases from V and 0 bases from J, with 7 bases in between. The CDR3 consists of 13 residues. The method was immunoSEQ multiplex PCR; TCRdb's version includes in-frame clones alone and lacks a portion of them. This sample has tens of thousands of clones, with more than 80% found just once. This clone was observed a single time. The source material was PBMCs, sampled around atezolizumab (anti-PD-L1) treatment. This sequence joins TRBV7-7 and TRBJ1-1; no clear D. The origin of this receptor is a middle-aged man with urothelial cancer. The CDR3 loop reads CASSIQMNTEAFF. The DNA for the CDR3 is TGTGCCAGCAGCATACAGATGAACACTGAAGCTTTCTTT.